Detailed here is one TCR beta chain. This clonotype came up many times. Its antigen is unknown. No base-level quality is on record; no much larger clone is a single base apart. The sample's time point label, decoded: day 60 (about 2 months) after transplantation. Sample treatment or condition, as interpreted from the label and publication: allogeneic hematopoietic cell transplantation with graft depleted of TCRalphabeta T cells and CD19 B cells. TCRalphabeta/CD19-depleted allogeneic hematopoietic cell grafts were given to the transplant recipients, all of whom were children. The sample belongs to a study of T-cell reconstitution after alpha-beta-depleted transplantation in children (TCRdb year 2016). Broadly, across the study: T-cell immune reconstitution after TCRalphabeta/CD19-depleted allogeneic hematopoietic cell transplantation in children was quantitatively tracked in the study by means of TCR repertoire profiling.

Paper-wide results and their limitations: About two months after transplant, the apparently early recovery of alphabetaT-cell counts reportedly depended on just several hundred clones that had expanded rapidly and came from non-depleted graft cells. In some patients, high TCRbeta diversity at day 60 was attributed to recipient T cells and intrathymic progenitors that had survived conditioning. Hyperexpanded clone frequencies declined over subsequent months; after one year, T-cell counts and TCRbeta diversity were mostly attributed to newly produced T cells.

Its CDR3 holds 15 amino acids, cysteine through phenylalanine. Of the read, only the CDR3 DNA is kept; its 45 bases are in frame from base 1. Germline trimming: 2 bases from V, 4 bases from J; junction bases outside gene matches: 0. The germline V gene encodes CDR1 WNHNN and CDR2 SYGVQD (reference sequence). The method was PCR. The data were produced on an Illumina HiSeq 2500. To normalize quantification of the TCRbeta repertoire, the TCR libraries were built with molecular barcoding that relied on unique molecular identifiers. Using fastp at Q25 and MiXCR, TCRdb reprocessed the public reads and kept productive beta chains. Duplicate CDR3 protein sequences are folded into a single record with the most common DNA and genes. This sample has almost 20,000 distinct CDR3 sequences in its table, and 13% of those were observed once. The top ten hold approximately 40% of the sample.

The specimen was PBMCs, mostly from graft donor cells, collected 60 days after TCRalphabeta/CD19-depleted stem cell transplant. This receptor was identified in a female patient aged 2-10 years who had a stem cell transplant for congenital amegakaryocytic thrombocytopenia, so the T cells may come from the graft donor. Recombination joined TRBV10-1 with TRBJ2-3; 13 central nucleotides agree with TRBD2. In nucleotide form, the sequence is TGCGCCAGCAGTGAGACTAGCGGGAGGGCAGATACGCAGTATTTT. Its product reads: CASSETSGRADTQYF.